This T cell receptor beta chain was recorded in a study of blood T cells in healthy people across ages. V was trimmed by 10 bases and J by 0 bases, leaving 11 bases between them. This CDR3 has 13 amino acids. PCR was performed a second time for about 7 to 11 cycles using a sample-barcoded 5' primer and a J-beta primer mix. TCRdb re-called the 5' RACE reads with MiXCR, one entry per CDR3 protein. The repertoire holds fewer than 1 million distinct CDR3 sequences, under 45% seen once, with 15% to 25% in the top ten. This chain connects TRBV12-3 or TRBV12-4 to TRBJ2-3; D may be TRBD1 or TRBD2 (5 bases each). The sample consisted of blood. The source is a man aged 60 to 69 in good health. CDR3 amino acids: CATGDRSTDTQYF. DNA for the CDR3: TGTGCCACCGGGGACCGAAGCACAGATACGCAGTATTTT.